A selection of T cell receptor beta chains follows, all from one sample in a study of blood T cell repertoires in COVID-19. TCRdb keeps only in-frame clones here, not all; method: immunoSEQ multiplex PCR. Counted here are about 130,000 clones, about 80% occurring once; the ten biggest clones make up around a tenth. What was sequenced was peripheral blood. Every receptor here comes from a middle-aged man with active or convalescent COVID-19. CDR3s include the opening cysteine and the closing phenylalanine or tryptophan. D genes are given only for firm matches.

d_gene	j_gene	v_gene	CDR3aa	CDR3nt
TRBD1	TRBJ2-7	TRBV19	CASSLGTATYEQYF	TGTGCCAGTAGTCTCGGGACAGCTACCTACGAGCAGTACTTC
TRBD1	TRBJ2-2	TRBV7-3	CASSTRTGGGTGELFF	TGTGCCAGCAGCACGCGGACAGGGGGCGGGACCGGGGAGCTGTTTTTT
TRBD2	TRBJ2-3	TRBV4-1	CASSRIGLAADTQYF	TGCGCCAGCAGCCGAATCGGACTAGCTGCCGATACGCAGTATTTT
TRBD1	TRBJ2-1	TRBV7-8	CASSLRGRDEQFF	TGTGCCAGCAGCCTCAGGGGGCGCGATGAGCAGTTCTTC
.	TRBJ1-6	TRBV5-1	CASSSRGDSPLHF	TGCGCCAGCAGCTCACGCGGAGATTCACCCCTCCACTTT
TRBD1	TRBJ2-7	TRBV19	CASSIARGTGGSYEQYF	TGTGCCAGTAGTATCGCCCGAGGGACAGGGGGTTCGTACGAGCAGTACTTC
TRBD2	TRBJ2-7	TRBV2	CASSIAGGQREQYF	TGTGCCAGCAGTATAGCGGGGGGCCAAAGAGAGCAGTACTTC
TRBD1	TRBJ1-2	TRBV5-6	CASSSDRGSYGYTF	TGTGCCAGCAGTTCGGACAGGGGGAGTTATGGCTACACCTTC
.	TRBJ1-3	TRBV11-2	CASSLTDFSGNTIYF	TGTGCCAGCAGCCTGACTGATTTCTCTGGAAACACCATATATTTT
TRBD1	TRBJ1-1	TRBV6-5	CASTGQGSAFF	TGTGCCAGCACCGGACAGGGATCAGCTTTCTTT
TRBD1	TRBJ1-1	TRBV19	CASRRQGEAFF	TGTGCCAGTAGGCGACAGGGTGAAGCTTTCTTT
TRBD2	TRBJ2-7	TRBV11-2	CASSSPPGLAGGGYEQYF	TGTGCCAGCAGCTCCCCGCCGGGACTAGCGGGGGGCGGCTACGAGCAGTACTTC
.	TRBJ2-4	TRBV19	CASSPRGVLAKNIQYF	TGTGCCAGTAGTCCCAGGGGGGTACTAGCCAAAAACATTCAGTACTTC
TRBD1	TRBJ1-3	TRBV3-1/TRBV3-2	CASSLNRGGGNTIYF	TGTGCCAGCAGCCTTAACAGGGGAGGTGGAAACACCATATATTTT
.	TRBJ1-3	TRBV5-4	CASSPGHHSGNTIYF	TGTGCCAGCAGCCCGGGACATCACTCTGGAAACACCATATATTTT
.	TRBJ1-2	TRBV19	CASSLSGTGRGIGYTF	TGTGCCAGTAGTCTATCTGGCACAGGGAGAGGGATTGGCTACACCTTC
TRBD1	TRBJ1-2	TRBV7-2	CASSSGTGGPYGYTF	TGTGCCAGCAGCTCCGGGACAGGAGGCCCCTATGGCTACACCTTC
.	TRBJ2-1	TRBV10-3	CAISDRGSYNEQFF	TGTGCCATCAGTGACAGGGGCTCCTACAATGAGCAGTTCTTC
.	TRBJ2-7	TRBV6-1	CASSEDWSKQYF	TGTGCCAGCAGTGAAGACTGGAGTAAGCAGTACTTC
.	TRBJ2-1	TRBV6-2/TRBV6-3	CASCRQVSNEQFF	TGTGCCAGCTGCCGACAGGTCTCCAATGAGCAGTTCTTC
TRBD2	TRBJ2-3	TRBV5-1	CASEQRPTSGGRTDTQYF	TGCGCCAGCGAACAAAGACCTACTAGCGGGGGCCGCACAGATACGCAGTATTTT
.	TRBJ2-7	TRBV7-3	CASSRNSGYEQYF	TGTGCCAGCAGCCGTAACTCAGGGTACGAGCAGTACTTC